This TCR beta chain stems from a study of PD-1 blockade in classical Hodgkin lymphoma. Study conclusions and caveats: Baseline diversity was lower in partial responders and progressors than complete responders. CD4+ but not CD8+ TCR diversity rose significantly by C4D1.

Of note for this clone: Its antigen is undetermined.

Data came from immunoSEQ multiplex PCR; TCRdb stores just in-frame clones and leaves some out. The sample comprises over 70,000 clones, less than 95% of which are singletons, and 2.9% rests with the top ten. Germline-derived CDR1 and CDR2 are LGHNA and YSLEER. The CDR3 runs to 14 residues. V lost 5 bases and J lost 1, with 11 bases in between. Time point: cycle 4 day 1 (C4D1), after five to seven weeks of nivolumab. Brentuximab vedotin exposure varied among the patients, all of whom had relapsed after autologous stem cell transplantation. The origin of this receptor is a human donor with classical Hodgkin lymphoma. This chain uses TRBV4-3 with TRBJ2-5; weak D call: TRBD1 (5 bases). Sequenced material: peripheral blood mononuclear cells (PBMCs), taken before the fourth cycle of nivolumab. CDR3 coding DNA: TGCGCCAGCAGCGACAGAACCTTCCAAGAGACCCAGTACTTC. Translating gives CASSDRTFQETQYF.